Below are 21 T cell receptor beta chains sequenced from a single sample in a study of tissue T cells after allogeneic stem cell transplantation. Method: immunoSEQ multiplex PCR; TCRdb's copy keeps in-frame clones and lacks some. The sample lists 8,000 or so clones, roughly 49% occurring once. Time point here: mouse harvest day 7 after allogeneic transplant. Each mouse received 10^7 T-cell-depleted marrow cells plus 10^6 splenic CD5+ T cells by tail vein. Sequenced: gut tissue. Every receptor here comes from a female BALB/c mouse given C57BL/6 T cells with graft-versus-host disease after an allogeneic hematopoietic cell transplant.

Only one count was recorded for this clone. Gene names refer to mouse genes. The read terminates 1 residue ahead of where the CDR3 ends, so the germline J gene completes it. The chain joins TRBV5 to TRBJ2-3; TRBD2 matches at 8 bases. The CDR3 spans 14 residues. The V and J ends lost 4 bases and 0 bases, in that order; junction bases with no gene match: 0. The germline CDR1 and CDR2 sequences are LGHNA and YNLKQL (reference sequence). The CDR3 loop is CASSRDWSAETLYF. The covered CDR3 bases are TGTGCCAGCAGCCGGGACTGGAGTGCAGAAACGCTGTAT.

Points on this clone: Gene names are the mouse ones. The read gets to within 1 residue of the CDR3 end, and the germline J gene fills in the rest. This chain connects TRBV3 to TRBJ1-6; no clear D. TRBJ1-6 is designated an ORF whose function remains uncertain. From germline, CDR1 is SNHLY and CDR2 FYNGKV (reference sequence). Deletions cut 3 bases from V and 4 bases from J, with 4 bases between. The CDR3 spans 13 residues. CDR3 DNA (partial): TGTGCCAGCAGCTTGGAATATAATTCGCCCCTCTAC. This gives the protein CASSLEYNSPLY. The entire CDR3 protein is CASSLEYNSPLYF.

In the case of this clone: Gene names and germline match the mouse. The CDR3 DNA, read in part, is TGTGCCAGCAGTTCCGGGACTGGAAGTCAAAACACCTTGTAC. Its protein product is CASSSGTGSQNTLY. The CDR3, in full, reads CASSSGTGSQNTLYF. The chain recombines TRBV15 with TRBJ2-4; TRBD2 agrees at 8 bases. With the read ending 1 residue before the CDR3 end, the germline J gene is used to fill in that end. The V gene end was trimmed by 4 bases and the J gene end by 0 bases; junction bases not matched to a gene: 3. The CDR3 covers 15 residues. In germline, CDR1 is SGHND, CDR2 FRSKSL. Full variable domain (rest looked up from reference TRBV15 and TRBJ2-4): DAGVTQTPRHEVAEKGQTIILKCEPVSGHNDLFWYRQTKIQGLELLSYFRSKSLMEDGGAFKDRFKAEMLNSSFSTLKIQPTEPKDSAVYLCASSSGTGSQNTLYFGAGTRLSVL.

Comments on this clone: Mouse germline and gene names are used. The sequenced fragment ends 1 residue before the CDR3 boundary, so the rest is inferred from the germline J gene. The V gene is TRBV3, the J gene TRBJ1-1; D gene ambiguous. CDR1 and CDR2 from the germline V gene are SNHLY and FYNGKV (reference sequence). With 3 bases removed from V and 7 bases from J, the gap between germline ends came to 9 bases. CDR3 length: 12 residues. The CDR3 loop reads CASSFRRGEVFF. The sequenced CDR3 bases are TGTGCCAGCAGCTTTCGACGGGGAGAAGTCTTC. The whole variable domain, filled in from reference TRBV3 and TRBJ1-1, reads GPKVLQIPSHQIIDMGQMVTLNCDPVSNHLYFYWYKQILGQQMEFLVNFYNGKVMEKSKLFKDQFSVERPDGSYFTLKIQPTALEDSAVYFCASSFRRGEVFFGKGTRLTVV.

This clone occurred a few times. Genes here carry mouse names. Read data end 1 residue before the CDR3 end; the end is taken from the germline J gene. The chain carries TRBV16 and TRBJ2-1, with 10 positions matching TRBD2. The CDR3 totals 15 residues. Germline V gene lookup returns CDR1 SGHSA and CDR2 FRNQAP. Trimming at V came to 1 base and at J to 4 bases, leaving 1 base not matched to a gene. Incomplete CDR3 DNA: TGTGCAAGCAGCTTAGCACTGGGGGGGTATGCTGAGCAGTTC. Amino acids: CASSLALGGYAEQF. The CDR3, in full, reads CASSLALGGYAEQFF.

Concerning this clone itself: Gene names are the mouse ones. The read ends 1 residue shy of where the CDR3 ends; the end is completed using the germline J gene. The rearrangement links TRBV16 to TRBJ1-4, with 10 nucleotides matching TRBD1. Trimming at V came to 2 bases and at J to 7 bases, leaving 4 bases not matched to a gene. The V gene's germline CDR1 is SGHSA and CDR2 FRNQAP. The CDR3 sequence is 15 residues long. The CDR3 loop is CASSLRQGAAERLFF. The sequenced part of the CDR3 DNA is TGTGCAAGCAGCTTACGACAGGGGGCTGCCGAAAGATTATTT.

A word on this clone: Genes here carry mouse names. The read stops 1 residue short of the end of the CDR3; the missing end is completed from the germline J gene. The chain is built from TRBV15 and TRBJ2-4, with D maybe TRBD1 (5 bases). The V gene lost 2 bases and the J gene lost 0 bases, with 6 bases spanning the gap. Per the germline V gene, CDR1 is SGHND and CDR2 is FRSKSL. This CDR3 has 14 residues. CDR3 bases read: TGTGCCAGCAGTTTAACAGGTAGTCAAAACACCTTGTAC. Its translation: CASSLTGSQNTLY. The complete CDR3 protein is CASSLTGSQNTLYF.

In this sample, this clone turned up a few times. Gene names are mouse gene names. The read halts 1 residue ahead of the CDR3 end, with the missing end drawn from the germline J gene. The rearrangement links TRBV3 to TRBJ2-4, with D uncertain. Germline V gene lookup returns CDR1 SNHLY and CDR2 FYNGKV (reference sequence). Trimming pared 4 bases from V and 3 bases from J, leaving 8 bases between. This CDR3 spans 13 amino acids. The CDR3: CASSSEGQNTLYF. CDR3 DNA, as far as it was read: TGTGCCAGCAGCTCCGAGGGACAAAACACCTTGTAC.

Turning to this clone: Germline and genes: mouse. The sequence runs out 1 residue before the end of the CDR3; the remainder is reconstructed from the germline J gene. The chain couples TRBV12-2 to TRBJ2-5; TRBD2 agrees at 10 bases. Trimming cost V 3 bases and J 2 bases; bases outside gene matches: 1. The CDR3 extends over 14 amino acids. Germline V gene data show CDR1 as SGHLS and CDR2 as HYDKME. The CDR3 loop is CASSDWGVQDTQYF. The CDR3 bases that were read are TGTGCCAGCTCTGACTGGGGGGTCCAAGACACCCAGTAC.

Only one count was recorded for this clone. These gene names are mouse names. With the read ending 1 residue before the CDR3 end, the germline J gene is used to fill in that end. The chain couples TRBV3 to TRBJ2-4; D not resolved. This CDR3 comprises 12 residues. Germline loops: CDR1 SNHLY, CDR2 FYNGKV (reference sequence). Trimming left V 1 base short and J 5 bases short, with 4 bases between. CDR3 sequence: CASSLVGNTLYF. CDR3 DNA, as far as it was read: TGTGCCAGCAGCTTAGTTGGAAACACCTTGTAC.

A remark on this clone: The gene symbols are mouse symbols. The CDR3 goes on 1 residue after the read ends, and that part is filled in from the germline J gene. The chain couples TRBV19 to TRBJ2-7; TRBD2 aligns across 9 bases. V lost 4 bases, J lost 7 bases, and 6 bases stayed unmatched. CDR1 is FNHDT and CDR2 is SITEND in the germline V gene (reference sequence). CDR3 size: 13 residues. CDR3 DNA, as far as it was read: TGTGCCAGCAGTTTTGGGGGGGCGCCCGAACAGTAC. Amino acid sequence: CASSFGGAPEQY. The CDR3 in full is CASSFGGAPEQYF.

By proportion, this clone is medium-sized. The gene names here belong to mouse. Sequencing ends 1 residue short of the CDR3 end; the germline J gene provides the rest. The chain uses TRBV12-2 and TRBJ2-7; tentatively, D is TRBD1 (6 bases). The V end lost 4 bases, the J end lost 4 bases, and 10 bases lay between the germline ends. The CDR3 is made up of 12 amino acids. CDR1 and CDR2 from the germline V gene are SGHLS and HYDKME. The part of the CDR3 DNA that was read is TGTGCCAGCTCCTTCAGGGGTTATGAACAGTAC. Protein product: CASSFRGYEQY. The CDR3 in its entirety is CASSFRGYEQYF. The full variable domain, in which reference TRBV12-2 and TRBJ2-7 provide the parts outside the CDR3, is NSGVVQSPRYIIKGKGERSILKCIPISGHLSVAWYQQTQGQELKFFIQHYDKMERDKGNLPSRFSVQQFDDYHSEMNMSALELEDSAVYFCASSFRGYEQYFGPGTRLTVL.

This clone has more than one count but fewer than ten. Gene names are mouse gene names. The CDR3 end falls 1 residue outside the read, so it is completed with the germline J gene. The chain links TRBV16 to TRBJ2-1; D is perhaps TRBD1 (6 bases). This CDR3 contains 15 residues. V lost 4 bases, J lost 0 bases, and 10 bases lay in between. Germline CDR1 reads SGHSA; CDR2 reads FRNQAP. Incomplete CDR3 DNA: TGTGCAAGCAGCTCCCGACAGGATAACTATGCTGAGCAGTTC. It translates to CASSSRQDNYAEQF. The full-length CDR3 reads as CASSSRQDNYAEQFF.

The sample holds a few counts of this clone. Gene names denote mouse genes. The read falls 1 residue short of the CDR3 end, and the missing part is taken from the germline J gene. The rearrangement links TRBV16 to TRBJ2-2; D gene unclear. CDR3 length equals 13 residues. The ends were cut back, 0 bases at V and 5 bases at J, with 4 bases in the middle. Per germline, CDR1 SGHSA and CDR2 FRNQAP. CDR3 DNA, as far as it was read: TGTGCAAGCAGCTTAGATGGGACCGGGCAGCTCTAC. Its translation: CASSLDGTGQLY. The entire CDR3 protein reads CASSLDGTGQLYF.

Worth noting for this clone: Each gene name is a mouse one. The CDR3 end lies 1 residue beyond the end of the read and is filled in from the germline J gene. J is TRBJ1-5 and V is TRBV5, with a weak D call TRBD1 (5 bases). This CDR3 has 14 residues. V shed 4 bases and J shed 0 bases, with 7 bases lying between them. Germline CDR1 is LGHNA and CDR2 is YNLKQL (reference sequence). The CDR3 here is CASSPTVNNQAPLF. CDR3 DNA (partial): TGTGCCAGCAGCCCGACAGTTAACAACCAGGCTCCGCTT.

Comments on this clone: These gene names are mouse names. Read coverage stops 1 residue before the CDR3 terminus; the germline J gene supplies the remainder. The rearrangement links TRBV15 to TRBJ2-3; 8 bases line up with TRBD2. The germline gives CDR1 SGHND, CDR2 FRSKSL. The CDR3 contains 12 residues. V dropped 8 bases and J dropped 3; count of bases not matched to a gene: 1. Partial CDR3 DNA: TGTGCCAGCCGGGGGGGCGCAGAAACGCTGTAT. Translating gives CASRGGAETLY. The entire CDR3 protein is CASRGGAETLYF.

On this clone itself: The genes are named according to mouse. Coverage ceases 1 residue before the CDR3 finishes, and the germline J gene fills in the end. This chain uses TRBV26 with TRBJ1-1, with no clear D. The CDR3 runs 12 residues. The germline V gene encodes CDR1 KGHPV and CDR2 FQNQEV (reference sequence). V lost 3 bases, J lost 1 base, and 3 bases lay in between. CDR3 in amino acids: CASSLQNTEVFF. The CDR3 DNA, read in part, is TGTGCCAGCAGTCTACAAAACACAGAAGTCTTC.

In this sample, this clone turned up once. Gene names and germline refer to mouse. The read ends 1 residue shy of where the CDR3 ends; the end is completed using the germline J gene. The rearrangement links TRBV12-2 to TRBJ2-4; 8 nucleotides agree with TRBD2. This CDR3 comprises 15 residues. Germline V gene data show CDR1 as SGHLS and CDR2 as HYDKME. With 0 bases clipped from V and 1 base from J, the junction kept 2 bases outside the gene matches. The CDR3 reads CASSLWGGRQNTLYF. The sequenced CDR3 bases are TGTGCCAGCTCTCTCTGGGGGGGGCGTCAAAACACCTTGTAC.

Worth noting for this clone: Here the gene names and germline are mouse. The read terminates 1 residue before the CDR3 end, so the remaining end is supplied by the germline J gene. The chain recombines TRBV26 with TRBJ1-1; D is ambiguous. The germline V gene has CDR1 KGHPV and CDR2 FQNQEV (reference sequence). The CDR3 length is 13 residues. V gave up 4 bases and J gave up 0 bases, with 6 bases separating them. CDR3 bases read: TGTGCCAGCAGTCGGCAGACAAACACAGAAGTCTTC. This gives the protein CASSRQTNTEVF. The CDR3 in full is CASSRQTNTEVFF.

Comment on this clone: The gene names given are mouse names. The read finishes 1 residue shy of the CDR3 end, and the germline J gene is used to complete it. The chain links TRBV26 to TRBJ2-4, with 10 bases that match TRBD2. The CDR3 sequence is 17 residues long. Germline V gene sequence: CDR1 KGHPV, CDR2 FQNQEV (reference sequence). J gave up 0 bases and V 3 bases, and 6 bases lay outside the gene matches. CDR3 region: CASSLHWGGHSQNTLYF. Incomplete CDR3 DNA: TGTGCCAGCAGTCTCCACTGGGGGGGGCATAGTCAAAACACCTTGTAC.

This clone was recorded only once. Genes here carry mouse names. The read halts 1 residue ahead of the CDR3 end, with the missing end drawn from the germline J gene. J is TRBJ2-4 and V is TRBV1; D gene unclear. Per the germline V gene, CDR1 is NSQYPW and CDR2 is LRSPGD (reference sequence). The CDR3 totals 15 residues. Between the trimmed V and J ends, which lost 2 bases and 0 bases, there was a span of 9 bases. CDR3 in amino acids: CTCSAKRGSQNTLYF. The DNA read from the CDR3 is TGCACCTGCAGTGCAAAACGGGGTAGTCAAAACACCTTGTAC.